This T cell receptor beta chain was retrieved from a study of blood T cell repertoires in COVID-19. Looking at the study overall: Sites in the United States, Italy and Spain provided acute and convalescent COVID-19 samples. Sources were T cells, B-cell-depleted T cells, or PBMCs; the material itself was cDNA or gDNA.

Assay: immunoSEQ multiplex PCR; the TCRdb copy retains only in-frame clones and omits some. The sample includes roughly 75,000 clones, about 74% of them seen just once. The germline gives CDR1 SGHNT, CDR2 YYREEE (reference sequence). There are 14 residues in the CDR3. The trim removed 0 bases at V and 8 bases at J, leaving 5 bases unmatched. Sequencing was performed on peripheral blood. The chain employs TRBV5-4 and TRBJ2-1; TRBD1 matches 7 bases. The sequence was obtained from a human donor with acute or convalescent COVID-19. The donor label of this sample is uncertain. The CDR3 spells CASSLETGVHEQFF. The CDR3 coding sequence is TGTGCCAGCAGCTTGGAAACAGGGGTTCATGAGCAGTTCTTC.